The 14 T cell receptor beta chains presented below share a single source sample, sequenced in a study of cytomegalovirus exposure and HLA in healthy donors. TCRdb's copy holds only in-frame clones and misses some; the assay was immunoSEQ multiplex PCR. The sample consists of over 60,000 clones, 90% to 95% of them appearing once. Sequencing was carried out using PBMCs. These receptors all stem from a man aged 18 to 30 in good health and CMV-seronegative.

The V call is TRBV27, the J call TRBJ2-3; 12 nucleotides align to TRBD2. The CDR3 has 13 amino acids. The germline CDR1 and CDR2 sequences are MNHEY and SMNVEV (reference sequence). The J segment lost 6 bases and the V segment lost 7 bases, leaving 2 bases of the junction unmatched. The CDR3 is CASKTSGGDTQYF. The DNA of the CDR3 is TGTGCCAGCAAGACTAGCGGGGGTGATACGCAGTATTTT.

This rearrangement joins TRBV19 to TRBJ2-2; D is possibly TRBD2 (6 bases). Germline-derived CDR1 and CDR2 are LNHDA and SQIVND (reference sequence). The CDR3 runs 17 residues. V lost 0 bases, J lost 0 bases, and 11 bases lay in between. The CDR3 DNA follows: TGTGCCAGTAGTATAGATCGGTGGGACTCGAACACCGGGGAGCTGTTTTTT. Protein product: CASSIDRWDSNTGELFF.

This chain links TRBV11-1 with TRBJ1-1; TRBD1 agrees at 11 bases. J was trimmed by 8 bases and V by 2 bases; bases with no gene match: 7. Germline-derived CDR1 and CDR2 are SGHAT and FQDESV (reference sequence). The CDR3 length is 15 residues. The CDR3 bases are TGTGCCAGCAGCTTAAAAGTTCGGACAGGGGGCGAAGCTTTCTTT. Amino acids: CASSLKVRTGGEAFF. The full variable domain, in which reference TRBV11-1 and TRBJ1-1 provide the parts outside the CDR3, is EAEVAQSPRYKITEKSQAVAFWCDPISGHATLYWYRQILGQGPELLVQFQDESVVDDSQLPKDRFSAERLKGVDSTLKIQPAELGDSAMYLCASSLKVRTGGEAFFGQGTRLTVV.

This chain links TRBV5-5 with TRBJ1-2, with TRBD1 matching over 8 bases. Germline lookup yields CDR1 SGHKS and CDR2 YYEKEE (reference sequence). The CDR3 spans 15 residues. J was trimmed by 8 bases and V by 0 bases; bases with no gene match: 9. The CDR3: CASSLEGQGIRGYTF. For the CDR3, the DNA is TGTGCCAGCAGCTTGGAAGGACAGGGAATCCGAGGCTACACCTTC.

This chain joins TRBV6-5 and TRBJ2-3; 10 nucleotides agree with TRBD2. The length of the CDR3 is 15 residues. V was clipped by 6 bases and J by 1 base; unmatched bases: 4. Germline-derived CDR1 and CDR2 are MNHEY and SVGAGI. As DNA, the CDR3 is TGTGCCAGCAGACCTAGCGGGGGCCGCACAGATACGCAGTATTTT. As protein: CASRPSGGRTDTQYF.

The chain uses TRBV25-1 and TRBJ2-7, with D tentatively TRBD1 (6 bases). This CDR3 spans 14 amino acids. From germline, CDR1 is MGHDK and CDR2 SYGVNS. The V and J ends lost 2 bases and 6 bases respectively, with 14 bases between them. The CDR3 reads CASSEPSGVVEQYF. The CDR3 nucleotides read TGTGCCAGCAGTGAACCTTCAGGGGTCGTCGAGCAGTACTTC.

As DNA, the CDR3 is TGTGCCAGCAGCTTCAACCTAGCGGGGGGGGTTACGGATGAGCAGTTCTTC. Translated, it gives CASSFNLAGGVTDEQFF. The chain joins TRBV11-1 to TRBJ2-1; 12 bases match TRBD2. V lost 3 bases and J lost 8; bases outside the gene matches: 11. The length of the CDR3 is 17 residues. The germline gives CDR1 SGHAT, CDR2 FQDESV (reference sequence).

The rearrangement links TRBV9 to TRBJ1-3; D call uncertain. Germline lookup yields CDR1 SGDLS and CDR2 YYNGEE. V gave up 0 bases and J gave up 0 bases, with 10 bases separating them. The CDR3 loop spans 16 amino acids. CDR3 residues: CASSVDTMVSGNTIYF. CDR3 bases: TGTGCCAGCAGCGTAGACACCATGGTCTCTGGAAACACCATATATTTT.

The chain has TRBV10-3 and TRBJ1-1, with 8 bases lining up with TRBD1. The germline CDR1 and CDR2 sequences are ENHRY and SYGVKD. CDR3 length equals 12 residues. V was pared by 0 bases and J by 12 bases, with 3 bases of the junction left unmatched. The CDR3 DNA follows: TGTGCCATCAGTGAGTCGACAGGGGAAACTTTCTTT. Translated: CAISESTGETFF.

This chain joins TRBV6-1 and TRBJ2-2; TRBD2 might be the D (5 bases). The CDR3 has 17 residues. Trimming stripped 3 bases from V and 1 base from J, with 15 bases between. CDR1 and CDR2 (germline): MNHNS, SASEGT. CDR3 bases: TGTGCCAGCAGTGATGCAAGTGGGCGGGTGAACACCGGGGAGCTGTTTTTT. This encodes CASSDASGRVNTGELFF.

The chain is built from TRBV15 and TRBJ1-5, with a possible D match to TRBD1 (5 bases). The CDR3 has 14 amino acids. Trimming removed 0 bases at V and 6 bases at J, with 9 bases between. Looked up from germline, CDR1 is LNHNV and CDR2 is YYDKDF (reference sequence). This CDR3 reads CATSRDSGGQPQHF. CDR3 nucleotides: TGTGCCACCAGCAGAGATTCCGGGGGTCAGCCCCAGCATTTT.

About this clone itself: The sample has other DNA sequences that encode this CDR3 too. The J gene is TRBJ2-7, the V gene TRBV7-6; 7 nucleotides line up with TRBD1. The CDR3 extends over 14 amino acids. CDR1 is SGHVS, CDR2 FNYEAQ, per germline. J lost 4 bases, V lost 5 bases, and 8 bases had no gene match. The CDR3 DNA is TGTGCCAGCAGCCCACCAGGGACAGTTTACGAGCAGTACTTC. Protein product: CASSPPGTVYEQYF. Combining the CDR3 with reference TRBV7-6 and TRBJ2-7 gives the whole variable domain GAGVSQSPRYKVTKRGQDVALRCDPISGHVSLYWYRQALGQGPEFLTYFNYEAQQDKSGLPNDRFSAERPEGSISTLTIQRTEQRDSAMYRCASSPPGTVYEQYFGPGTRLTVT.

The chain has TRBV2 and TRBJ1-1, with a possible D match to TRBD1 (5 bases). The CDR3 loop spans 11 amino acids. Germline V CDR1 and CDR2: SNHLY, FYNNEI. Trimming left V 6 bases short and J 5 bases short, with 7 bases between. CDR3 nucleotides: TGTGCCAGCAGCCGACAGACTGAAGCTTTCTTT. Its protein product is CASSRQTEAFF.

This clone was detected once. This CDR3 is CASIMGAYNEQFF. The DNA for the CDR3 is TGTGCCAGCATTATGGGGGCGTACAATGAGCAGTTCTTC. This chain uses TRBV6-1 with TRBJ2-1, with TRBD1 as a possible D gene (6 bases). V shed 7 bases and J shed 4 bases, with 11 bases lying between them. Germline-derived CDR1 and CDR2 are MNHNS and SASEGT. The CDR3 has 13 residues.